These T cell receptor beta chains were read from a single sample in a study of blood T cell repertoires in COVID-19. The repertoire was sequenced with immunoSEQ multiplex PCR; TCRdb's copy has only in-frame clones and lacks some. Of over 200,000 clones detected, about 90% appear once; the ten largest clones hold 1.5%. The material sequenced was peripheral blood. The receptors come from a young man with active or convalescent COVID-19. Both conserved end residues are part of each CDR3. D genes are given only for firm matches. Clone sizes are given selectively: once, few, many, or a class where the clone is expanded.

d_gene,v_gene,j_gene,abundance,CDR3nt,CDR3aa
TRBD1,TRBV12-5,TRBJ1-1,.,TGTGCTAGTGGGGGAGAGACAGGGGGTTACACTGAAGCTTTCTTT,CASGGETGGYTEAFF
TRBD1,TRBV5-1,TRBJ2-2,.,TGCGCCAGCAGCTTGTGGCAGGGGGCCGGGGAGCTGTTTTTT,CASSLWQGAGELFF
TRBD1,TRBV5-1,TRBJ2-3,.,TGCGCCAGCAGCTTAGGGGCCCGAGACAGGGCATCAGATACGCAGTATTTT,CASSLGARDRASDTQYF
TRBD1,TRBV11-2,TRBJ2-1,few,TGTGCCAGCAGGCCCCGGGACAGCTACAATGAGCAGTTCTTC,CASRPRDSYNEQFF
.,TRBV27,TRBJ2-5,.,TGTGCCAGCAGTTTAAACCGTCTCGGGATTGCAGAGACCCAGTACTTC,CASSLNRLGIAETQYF
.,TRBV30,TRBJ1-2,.,TGTGCCTGGAGTGTACTTGGTGGCTACACCTTC,CAWSVLGGYTF
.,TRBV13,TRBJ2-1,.,TGTGCCAGCAGCTTAGGCCAGATCGAGCAGTTCTTC,CASSLGQIEQFF
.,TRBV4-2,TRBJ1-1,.,TGTGCCAGCAGCCGGGACGGACAGTCCCTCCCTGAAGCTTTCTTT,CASSRDGQSLPEAFF
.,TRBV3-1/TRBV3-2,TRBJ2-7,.,TGTGCCAGCAGCCGACAGACCTGGGAGCAGTACTTC,CASSRQTWEQYF
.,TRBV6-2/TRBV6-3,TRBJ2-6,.,TGTGCCAGCAGTATAGGGGGCTCTGGGGCCAACGTCCTGACTTTC,CASSIGGSGANVLTF
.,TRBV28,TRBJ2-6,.,TGTGCCAGCAGGTCGACAGCTGGGGCCAACGTCCTGACTTTC,CASRSTAGANVLTF
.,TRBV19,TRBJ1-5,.,TGTGCCAGTAGTACAGGGTTAAATCAGCCCCAGCATTTT,CASSTGLNQPQHF
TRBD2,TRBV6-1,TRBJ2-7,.,TGTGCCAGCAGTGAAGAGCGGGAGAGCTCCTACGAGCAGTACTTC,CASSEERESSYEQYF
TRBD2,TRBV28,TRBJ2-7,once,TGTGCCAGCAGTTCCGCCACAATGAGCGGGACTGTCGAGCAGTACTTC,CASSSATMSGTVEQYF
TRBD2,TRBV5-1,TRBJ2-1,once,TGCGCCAGCAGCTTCCGCGGGAGGGAAAACTATGAGCAGTTCTTC,CASSFRGRENYEQFF
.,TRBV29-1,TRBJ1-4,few,TGCAGCGTTGCTCACAGTGGAAATGAAAAACTGTTTTTT,CSVAHSGNEKLFF
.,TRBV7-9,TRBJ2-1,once,TGTGCCAGCAGCTGGGACGGGGGAAAATACAATGAGCAGTTCTTC,CASSWDGGKYNEQFF
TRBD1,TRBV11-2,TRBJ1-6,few,TGTGCCAGCAGCTCCCAGACAGGGCGGGGATCACCCCTCCACTTT,CASSSQTGRGSPLHF
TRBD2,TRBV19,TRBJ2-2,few,TGTGCCAGTAGTTTGGGACTAGCGGGAGGGCCGAACACCGGGGAGCTGTTTTTT,CASSLGLAGGPNTGELFF
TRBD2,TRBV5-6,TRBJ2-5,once,TGTGCCAGCAGCTGGGGAGGCGGGACTAAACAAGAGACCCAGTACTTC,CASSWGGGTKQETQYF
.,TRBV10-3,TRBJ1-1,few,TGTGCCATCAGTGAGTCGACAGCGGGAAGAGCTTTCTTT,CAISESTAGRAFF
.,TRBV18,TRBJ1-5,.,TGTGCCAGCTCACGCGGGGTGGATAATCAGCCCCAGCATTTT,CASSRGVDNQPQHF
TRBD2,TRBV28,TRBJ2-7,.,TGTGCCAGCAGTAGCGGGACCCAGCCCGACGAGCAGTACTTC,CASSSGTQPDEQYF
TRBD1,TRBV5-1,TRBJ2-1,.,TGCGCCAGCAGCGGAGGGACAGGGCATTACAATGAGCAGTTCTTC,CASSGGTGHYNEQFF
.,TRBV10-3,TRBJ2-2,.,TGTGCCATCAGTGAGTCTAGGTCGGGGAACACCGGGGAGCTGTTTTTT,CAISESRSGNTGELFF
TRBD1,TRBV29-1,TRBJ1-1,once,TGCAGCGTCACGGGACAGATAAACACTGAAGCTTTCTTT,CSVTGQINTEAFF
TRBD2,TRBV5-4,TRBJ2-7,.,TGTGCCAGCAGCTTGGGACCCCAGCGGGAGGGACTCTACGAGCAGTACTTC,CASSLGPQREGLYEQYF
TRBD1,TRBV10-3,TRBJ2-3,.,TGTGCCATCAGAGACGACAGGGGAGCAGATACGCAGTATTTT,CAIRDDRGADTQYF
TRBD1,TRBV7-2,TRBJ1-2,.,TGTGCCAGCAGCACCTTCGGACAGGGACCGCTAGGCTACACCTTC,CASSTFGQGPLGYTF
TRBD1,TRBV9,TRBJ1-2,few,TGTGCCAGCAGCTCGGGACAGGGGGCTGCTTATGGCTACACCTTC,CASSSGQGAAYGYTF
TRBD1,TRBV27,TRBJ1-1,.,TGTGCCAGCAGTTCTTGGGACAGAAACACTGAAGCTTTCTTT,CASSSWDRNTEAFF
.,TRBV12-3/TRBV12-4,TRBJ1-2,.,TGTGCCAGCAGACAGGGCTATGGCTACACCTTC,CASRQGYGYTF
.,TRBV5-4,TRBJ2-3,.,TGTGCCAGCAGCTTACCGTCCGGGTCGGGGAATACGCAGTATTTT,CASSLPSGSGNTQYF
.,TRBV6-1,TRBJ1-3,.,TGTGCCAGCAGTGAAAACTCGAGCTCTGGAAACACCATATATTTT,CASSENSSSGNTIYF
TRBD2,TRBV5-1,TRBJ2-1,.,TGCGCCAGTCGGACTAGCGGGAGTTACAATGAGCAGTTCTTC,CASRTSGSYNEQFF
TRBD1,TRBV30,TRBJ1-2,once,TGTGCCTGGAGGTACAGGGGGCTTAACTATGGCTACACCTTC,CAWRYRGLNYGYTF
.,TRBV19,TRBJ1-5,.,TGTGCCAGTAACTTCTTGGCAGGGGAGAGCAATCAGCCCCAGCATTTT,CASNFLAGESNQPQHF
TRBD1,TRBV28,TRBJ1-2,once,TGTGCCAGCATCCAGGGGGTTGCTGGCTACACCTTC,CASIQGVAGYTF
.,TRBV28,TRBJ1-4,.,TGTGCCAGCAGTTACATCGGGTCTCGAGATGAAAAACTGTTTTTT,CASSYIGSRDEKLFF
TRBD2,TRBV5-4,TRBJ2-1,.,TGTGCCAGCAGCTCCGGGACTAGCGGGAGCAATGAGCAGTTCTTC,CASSSGTSGSNEQFF
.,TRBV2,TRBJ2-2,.,TGTGCCAGCAGGCGACAGGTTTCCCCCGGGGAGCTGTTTTTT,CASRRQVSPGELFF
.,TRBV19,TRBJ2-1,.,TGTGCCAGTAGTATAAAGACTCAAGTGGGCTACAATGAGCAGTTCTTC,CASSIKTQVGYNEQFF
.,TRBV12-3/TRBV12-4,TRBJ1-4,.,TGTGCCAGCACCCCCGGCGGGGGGGGACTGTTTTTT,CASTPGGGGLFF
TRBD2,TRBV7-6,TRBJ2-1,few,TGTGCCAGCAGCTACCCGACTAGCGGGAGTAATGAGCAGTTCTTC,CASSYPTSGSNEQFF
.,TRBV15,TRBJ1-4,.,TGTGCCACCAGCAGGCCGGCAGGGTCAACTAATGAAAAACTGTTTTTT,CATSRPAGSTNEKLFF